A single sample gave rise to the 19 T cell receptor beta chains below, sequenced in a study of blood T cells in healthy people across ages. PCR was performed a second time for roughly 7 to 11 cycles using a sample-barcoded 5' primer and a J-beta primer mix. Each CDR3 protein is one row after TCRdb ran MiXCR on the 5' RACE reads. The sample includes some 700,000 distinct CDR3 sequences, about 40% of them seen just once. The sequenced sample was blood. The receptors derive from a woman aged 60 to 75 in good health.

V usage is TRBV7-3 and J usage is TRBJ1-1; 8 bases match TRBD1. The junction had 13 bases not matched to a gene; V was cut back by 2 bases and J by 11 bases. CDR3 length equals 15 residues. Germline V gives CDR1 SGHTA, CDR2 FQGTGA. The CDR3 reads CASSLGGTGPRRAFF. CDR3 bases: TGTGCCAGCAGCTTAGGCGGGACAGGCCCGAGGCGGGCTTTCTTT.

The gene calls are TRBV5-6 and TRBJ2-7, with D unclear. V shed 0 bases and J shed 3 bases, with 10 bases lying between them. The CDR3 length is 14 residues. Per germline, CDR1 SGHDT and CDR2 YYEEEE. The CDR3 DNA follows: TGTGCCAGCAGCTTGGACAGCCACCACTACGAGCAGTACTTC. Its protein is CASSLDSHHYEQYF. The full variable domain, in which reference TRBV5-6 and TRBJ2-7 provide the parts outside the CDR3, is DAGVTQSPTHLIKTRGQQVTLRCSPKSGHDTVSWYQQALGQGPQFIFQYYEEEERQRGNFPDRFSGHQFPNYSSELNVNALLLGDSALYLCASSLDSHHYEQYFGPGTRLTVT.

The chain is built from TRBV29-1 and TRBJ2-1; no clear D. With 5 bases removed from V and 16 bases from J, the gap between germline ends came to 21 bases. The CDR3 is 12 residues long. Germline CDR1 SQVTM, CDR2 ANQGSEA. CDR3 DNA sequence: TGCAGCGTTTCCGCTTCACAAGAGACCCACTTCTTC. It is translated as CSVSASQETHFF.

The CDR3 bases are TGTGCCAGCAGTTTGGCAGGGGTTGACACTGAAGCTTTCTTT. Amino acids: CASSLAGVDTEAFF. The chain carries TRBV12-3 or TRBV12-4 and TRBJ1-1; weak D call: TRBD1 (6 bases). Trimming shortened V by 3 bases and J by 3 bases, and 11 bases separated the two germline ends. The CDR3 extends over 14 amino acids.

This clonotype was picked up a small number of times. The chain uses TRBV20-1 and TRBJ1-4; 9 bases are shared with TRBD1. Trimming at V came to 6 bases and at J to 5 bases, leaving 19 bases not matched to a gene. The V gene's germline CDR1 is DFQATT and CDR2 SNEGSKA (reference sequence). The CDR3 spans 18 residues. The CDR3 region is CSASGPPGQGFGNEKLFF. The CDR3, as DNA: TGCAGTGCATCAGGCCCGCCGGGACAGGGATTTGGAAATGAAAAACTGTTTTTT.

This clonotype has more than one count but fewer than ten. The rearrangement links TRBV30 to TRBJ2-4; D is perhaps TRBD1 (5 bases). Per germline, CDR1 GTSNPN and CDR2 SVGIG (reference sequence). The V and J ends lost 2 bases and 0 bases respectively, with 11 bases between them. This CDR3 contains 15 residues. The CDR3 region has the DNA TGTGCCTGGAGTCAACTTAGGGGAGCCAAAAACATTCAGTACTTC. It codes for CAWSQLRGAKNIQYF.

The J gene is TRBJ2-1, the V gene TRBV20-1, with a tentative D call TRBD1 (6 bases). CDR1 is DFQATT and CDR2 is SNEGSKA in the germline V gene (reference sequence). The length of the CDR3 is 14 residues. V was shortened by 5 bases and J by 4 bases, with 15 bases between the two germline ends. The CDR3 loop is CSAVSQGLYNEQFF. DNA for the CDR3: TGCAGTGCTGTCTCACAGGGATTGTACAATGAGCAGTTCTTC.

V is TRBV6-5 and J is TRBJ2-6, with 8 bases that match TRBD2. This CDR3 is 19 amino acids long. V shed 4 bases and J 0 bases; nucleotides not matched to a gene: 11. In germline, CDR1 is MNHEY, CDR2 SVGAGI. In DNA, the CDR3 is TGTGCCAGCAGTTGGGCGGGGGCTAGCGGGCTCTCTGGGGCCAACGTCCTGACTTTC. It encodes CASSWAGASGLSGANVLTF.

This clonotype was recorded many times. CDR3 residues: CASSFGDRPNYGYTF. The CDR3 region has the DNA TGTGCCAGCAGTTTCGGCGACAGGCCTAACTATGGCTACACCTTC. The gene calls are TRBV12-3 or TRBV12-4 and TRBJ1-2; TRBD1 might be the D (6 bases). The CDR3 sequence is 15 residues long. The V gene lost 3 bases and the J gene lost 0 bases, with 11 bases spanning the gap.

This clonotype has only one observation. The rearrangement links TRBV27 to TRBJ2-7, with TRBD2 matching over 15 bases. Germline V CDR1 and CDR2: MNHEY, SMNVEV (reference sequence). The CDR3 is 16 amino acids. The junction had 8 bases not matched to a gene; V was cut back by 5 bases and J by 6 bases. CDR3 in amino acids: CASSPRGLAGGREQYF. For the CDR3, the DNA is TGTGCCAGCAGTCCCCGGGGACTAGCGGGAGGACGCGAGCAGTACTTC.

This chain connects TRBV2 to TRBJ1-4; the match to TRBD1 covers 7 bases. This CDR3 is built from 15 residues. The junction had 8 bases not matched to a gene; V was cut back by 5 bases and J by 5 bases. Germline assignment: CDR1 SNHLY and CDR2 FYNNEI. CDR3 amino acids: CASSMERQGNEKLFF. The CDR3 DNA follows: TGTGCCAGCAGTATGGAAAGACAGGGAAATGAAAAACTGTTTTTT.

On this clonotype itself: One junction end does not reproduce the germline sequence, and a read error may be involved. The rearrangement uses TRBV4-3 and TRBJ1-5, with D perhaps matching TRBD1 (6 bases). Germline V gene data show CDR1 as LGHNA and CDR2 as YSLEER. The CDR3 consists of 16 residues. In nucleotides, the CDR3 is TGCACCAGCAGCCAGCACCAGGGGAACGGCAATCAGCCCCAGCATTTT. Translation gives CTSSQHQGNGNQPQHF.

The gene calls are TRBV28 and TRBJ2-3; D is perhaps TRBD1 (5 bases). V was trimmed by 5 bases and J by 10 bases, leaving 13 bases between them. The CDR3 runs 12 residues. The germline gives CDR1 MDHEN, CDR2 SYDVKM. CDR3 region: CASSIDRGSQYF. DNA of the CDR3: TGTGCCAGCAGTATAGATAGGGGATCGCAGTATTTT. The variable domain in full, completed from reference TRBV28 and TRBJ2-3, reads DVKVTQSSRYLVKRTGEKVFLECVQDMDHENMFWYRQDPGLGLRLIYFSYDVKMKEKGDIPEGYSVSREKKERFSLILESASTNQTSMYLCASSIDRGSQYFGPGTRLTVL.

The V call is TRBV24-1, the J call TRBJ2-1, with 9 bases fitting TRBD2. Germline V gives CDR1 KGHDR, CDR2 SFDVKD. There are 18 residues in the CDR3. Losses at the gene ends were 0 bases for V and 1 base for J; bases not matched to a gene: 6. The CDR3 region has the DNA TGTGCCACCAGTGATTTGCCGGGTAGCGGGAGTTCCTACAATGAGCAGTTCTTC. It codes for CATSDLPGSGSSYNEQFF.

The V gene is TRBV5-1, the J gene TRBJ2-3, with D possibly being TRBD2 (6 bases). Germline CDR1 reads SGHRS; CDR2 reads YFSETQ. This CDR3 has 14 amino acids. The DNA for the CDR3 is TGCGGAACCCAAGTGTCTAGCGGCACAGATACGCAGTATTTT. Translation gives CGTQVSSGTDTQYF.

The CDR3 coding sequence is TGCAGTGCTAGACAGGGCGTCGAGCAGTACTTC. This translates into CSARQGVEQYF. This chain uses TRBV20-1 with TRBJ2-7, with D possibly being TRBD1 (5 bases). Germline assignment: CDR1 DFQATT and CDR2 SNEGSKA (reference sequence). V was pared by 2 bases and J by 6 bases, with 8 bases between. This CDR3 comprises 11 residues.

This chain connects TRBV24-1 to TRBJ2-1, with TRBD1 as a possible D gene (6 bases). V was trimmed by 4 bases and J by 3 bases, leaving 18 bases between them. Per germline, CDR1 KGHDR and CDR2 SFDVKD. CDR3 size: 17 residues. This CDR3 is CATSDGFGQSHYNEQFF. CDR3 coding DNA: TGTGCCACCAGTGACGGGTTCGGACAGTCCCACTACAATGAGCAGTTCTTC.

The chain is built from TRBV25-1 and TRBJ2-4, with TRBD2 matching over 8 bases. V shed 6 bases, J shed 5 bases, and the junction held 12 bases outside the gene matches. Looked up from germline, CDR1 is MGHDK and CDR2 is SYGVNS. CDR3 length: 16 amino acids. CDR3 nucleotides: TGTGCCAGCAGCCCGGGGGGGACGTCCCGCGAAAACATTCAGTACTTC. Amino acid sequence: CASSPGGTSRENIQYF.

With respect to this clonotype: A single base separates this from a much larger clone, so it may be a read error. The rearrangement joins TRBV25-1 to TRBJ2-7; D may be TRBD1 or TRBD2 (5 bases each). With 3 bases removed from V and 7 bases from J, the gap between germline ends came to 25 bases. The germline CDR1 and CDR2 sequences are MGHDK and SYGVNS. The CDR3 is made up of 17 amino acids. CDR3 amino acids: CASSELPGQGRYNEQYF. The CDR3 coding sequence is TGTGCCAGCAGTGAGCTTCCCGGGCAGGGACGCTACAATGAGCAGTACTTC.